These 20 T cell receptor beta chains were all obtained from the same sample, sequenced in a study of T cells after yellow fever vaccination. In TCRdb, the 5' RACE reads were re-called with MiXCR into one record per CDR3 protein. This sample carries 500,000 to 650,000 distinct CDR3 sequences, 9% to 15% of them seen once, and the ten largest clones take more than 12%. This material consisted of PBMCs, taken on the day of the yellow fever booster vaccination. All receptors derive from a man aged 25-40 years who received the YFV17D yellow fever vaccine.

The rearrangement links TRBV6-1 to TRBJ2-5; maybe TRBD2 (6 bases). Trimming pared 8 bases from V and 0 bases from J, leaving 13 bases between. This CDR3 region has 14 residues. Germline CDR1 reads MNHNS; CDR2 reads SASEGT. The CDR3 spells CASALARYQETQYF. The CDR3 DNA follows: TGTGCCAGCGCCCTAGCGAGGTACCAAGAGACCCAGTACTTC.

V gene TRBV5-1 combines with J gene TRBJ2-5, with 10 bases matching TRBD2. Trimming at V came to 4 bases and at J to 3 bases, leaving 9 bases not matched to a gene. This CDR3 contains 16 residues. CDR1 is SGHRS and CDR2 is YFSETQ in the germline V gene. This chain's CDR3 is CASSLGAGLAEETQYF. The CDR3 nucleotides read TGCGCCAGCAGCCTGGGAGCAGGACTAGCGGAAGAGACCCAGTACTTC. The entire variable domain, with the rest obtained from reference TRBV5-1 and TRBJ2-5, is as follows: KAGVTQTPRYLIKTRGQQVTLSCSPISGHRSVSWYQQTPGQGLQFLFEYFSETQRNKGNFPGRFSGRQFSNSRSEMNVSTLELGDSALYLCASSLGAGLAEETQYFGPGTRLLVL.

This clonotype was counted only a few times. This sequence joins TRBV3-1 and TRBJ2-7; 10 nucleotides align to TRBD1. The V segment lost 4 bases and the J segment 7 bases; nucleotides outside the gene matches: 4. This CDR3 comprises 13 residues. Per germline, CDR1 LGHDT and CDR2 YNNKEL (reference sequence). The CDR3 region is CASSRDRGREQYF. In DNA, the CDR3 is TGTGCCAGCAGCCGGGACAGGGGTCGTGAGCAGTACTTC.

The chain uses TRBV7-3 and TRBJ2-1; TRBD2 agrees at 10 bases. V shed 5 bases, J shed 5 bases, and the junction held 6 bases outside the gene matches. Germline CDR1 is SGHTA and CDR2 is FQGTGA. There are 15 residues in the CDR3. The CDR3, as DNA: TGTGCCAGCAGCCCCGCCAGCGGGGGGGACAATGAGCAGTTCTTC. Translation: CASSPASGGDNEQFF.

The chain is built from TRBV5-6 and TRBJ2-5; D is ambiguous. Germline CDR1 SGHDT, CDR2 YYEEEE. The CDR3 is 14 residues long. Trimming cost V 0 bases and J 3 bases, with 9 bases left between them. The CDR3 loop is CASSLGTLEETQYF. The CDR3 region has the DNA TGTGCCAGCAGCTTGGGTACCTTGGAAGAGACCCAGTACTTC.

This clonotype has at least ten counts. The chain links TRBV19 to TRBJ1-5; 10 bases are shared with TRBD1. The length of the CDR3 is 15 residues. Trimming cost V 4 bases and J 2 bases; bases outside gene matches: 2. The germline V gene has CDR1 LNHDA and CDR2 SQIVND (reference sequence). CDR3 sequence: CASSTGTGGNQPQHF. Written as DNA, the CDR3 is TGTGCCAGTAGTACCGGGACAGGGGGCAATCAGCCCCAGCATTTT.

This clonotype was detected only a few times. The chain is built from TRBV4-3 and TRBJ1-1, with D unclear. This CDR3 contains 14 residues. V dropped 0 bases and J dropped 0 bases, with 5 bases sitting between them. Germline values: CDR1 LGHNA, CDR2 YSLEER. CDR3 coding DNA: TGCGCCAGCAGCCAAGATCCCCTGAACACTGAAGCTTTCTTT. This translates into CASSQDPLNTEAFF.

This clonotype turned up a few times. J is TRBJ2-2 and V is TRBV29-1; D gene unclear. This CDR3 region has 15 residues. In germline, CDR1 is SQVTM, CDR2 ANQGSEA. V was trimmed by 4 bases and J by 4 bases, leaving 16 bases between them. The CDR3 DNA is TGCAGCGTTGGCGTGGGGTTCGGCCTCACCGGGGAGCTGTTTTTT. Its translation is CSVGVGFGLTGELFF.

About this clonotype itself: One end of the junction varies from germline; a read error may be responsible. The chain has TRBV13 and TRBJ2-3; TRBD2 matches at 10 bases. The CDR3 runs 17 residues. Per germline, CDR1 PRHDT and CDR2 FYEKMQ (reference sequence). The CDR3 sequence is CSSSLTPSGSGLHTQYF. The CDR3 DNA is TGCTCCAGCAGCTTAACCCCTAGCGGGAGCGGGCTACATACGCAGTATTTT.

This clonotype was seen at least ten times. The rearrangement joins TRBV5-1 to TRBJ2-3; D gene unclear. The CDR3 is 15 amino acids. Trimming took off 0 bases at V and 2 bases at J, with 10 bases between the two ends. The V gene's germline CDR1 is SGHRS and CDR2 YFSETQ. CDR3 in DNA: TGCGCCAGCAGCTTGGGGCGGACCAACACAGATACGCAGTATTTT. It specifies CASSLGRTNTDTQYF.

There are many counts of this clonotype. This chain joins TRBV18 and TRBJ2-7, with D perhaps being TRBD1 or TRBD2 (5 bases each). The CDR3 extends over 14 amino acids. Between the trimmed V and J ends, which lost 3 bases and 2 bases, there was a span of 11 bases. The germline V gene has CDR1 KGHSH and CDR2 LQKENI. The CDR3 nucleotides are TGTGCCAGCTCACCTGGGACCTACGCCTACGAGCAGTACTTC. Translation: CASSPGTYAYEQYF.

This chain links TRBV6-2 or TRBV6-3 with TRBJ2-2; 8 bases map to TRBD2. V lost 5 bases, J lost 6 bases, and 2 bases stayed unmatched. Per germline, CDR1 MNHEY and CDR2 SVGEGT. There are 13 residues in the CDR3. The CDR3 DNA reads TGTGCCAGCAGTACGGGACTAGCCGGGGAGCTGTTTTTT. The encoded protein is CASSTGLAGELFF.

This clonotype showed up just a few times. The chain joins TRBV7-6 to TRBJ2-3; TRBD1 agrees at 7 bases. The V gene's germline CDR1 is SGHVS and CDR2 FNYEAQ. V trimming: 5 bases; J trimming: 5 bases; junction bases outside the gene matches: 10. CDR3 length equals 15 residues. CDR3 protein: CASSNQGVVGDTQYF. CDR3 bases: TGTGCCAGCAGCAACCAGGGGGTTGTGGGAGATACGCAGTATTTT.

The gene calls are TRBV10-3 and TRBJ1-6; no reliable D call. The CDR3 is 14 amino acids. Germline CDR1 reads ENHRY; CDR2 reads SYGVKD. V lost 0 bases, J lost 5 bases, and 5 bases lay in between. The chain's CDR3 is CAISESIDNSPLHF. CDR3 in DNA: TGTGCCATCAGTGAGTCGATTGATAATTCACCCCTCCACTTT.

This clonotype was counted only a few times. The chain recombines TRBV7-9 with TRBJ2-7; D may correspond to TRBD1 or TRBD2 (5 bases each). The CDR3 consists of 15 residues. V lost 2 bases to trimming and J lost 3 bases, with 14 bases between them. The germline V gene encodes CDR1 SEHNR and CDR2 FQNEAQ (reference sequence). The CDR3: CASSLQGGGFYEQYF. The DNA of the CDR3 is TGTGCCAGCAGCTTACAGGGTGGGGGATTCTACGAGCAGTACTTC.

This clonotype was picked up a small number of times. V and J are TRBV5-4 and TRBJ1-1, with 7 bases aligning to TRBD1. CDR3 length equals 15 residues. Unmatched junction bases numbered 11, after V lost 6 bases and J lost 3 bases. CDR1 and CDR2 from the germline V gene are SGHNT and YYREEE (reference sequence). The CDR3 reads CASTLPTGTDTEAFF. The DNA of the CDR3 is TGTGCCAGCACCCTCCCGACAGGGACGGACACTGAAGCTTTCTTT.

This clonotype was observed a few times. The chain couples TRBV7-9 to TRBJ1-5, with TRBD1 as a possible D gene (6 bases). The length of the CDR3 is 17 residues. Trimming took 1 base from V and 1 from J, leaving 14 bases between them. Germline V gene sequence: CDR1 SEHNR, CDR2 FQNEAQ (reference sequence). Here the CDR3 reads CASSLVRGAISNQPQHF. In DNA, the CDR3 is TGTGCCAGCAGCTTAGTTCGGGGGGCTATAAGCAATCAGCCCCAGCATTTT.

The chain couples TRBV4-2 to TRBJ2-7; D remains ambiguous. The CDR3 consists of 15 residues. CDR1 is LGHNA, CDR2 YNFKEQ, per germline. The V and J ends lost 0 bases and 0 bases respectively, with 9 bases between them. The CDR3 loop reads CASSQDLDPSYEQYF. The CDR3 coding sequence is TGTGCCAGCAGCCAAGATTTGGATCCCTCCTACGAGCAGTACTTC.

This clonotype appeared a few times. CDR3: CASRVAGAKETQYF. DNA for the CDR3: TGTGCCAGCAGGGTAGCGGGAGCTAAGGAGACCCAGTACTTC. The rearrangement joins TRBV7-9 to TRBJ2-5; 9 positions agree with TRBD2. With 6 bases clipped from V and 5 bases from J, the junction kept 7 bases outside the gene matches. Germline CDR1 reads SEHNR; CDR2 reads FQNEAQ (reference sequence). This CDR3 is built from 14 residues.

In this sample, this clonotype turned up a few times. V usage is TRBV19 and J usage is TRBJ2-1; possible D gene TRBD1, 6 bases. CDR1 and CDR2 from the germline V gene are LNHDA and SQIVND (reference sequence). Between the trimmed V and J ends, which lost 5 bases and 10 bases, there was a span of 12 bases. This CDR3 is built from 12 residues. In nucleotides, the CDR3 is TGTGCCAGTAGTCTTCGCCAGGGGGAGCAGTTCTTC. Protein product: CASSLRQGEQFF.